This T cell receptor (beta chain) was identified in a study of shared clonotypes between healthy human individuals. Study-wide points: Genetic and exposure-history diversity was limited by the few donors. Naive CD4 clonotypes were shared across a handful of donors at about 5%. The researchers took only blood, and tissue repertoires probably look different. Lower generation probabilities were found for non-shared clonotypes than for those shared by all four donors.

Comments on this clone: Its antigen is unidentified.

It was CD45RO-negative cells, positively selected for CCR7, that made up naive CD8 cells, with terminally differentiated effector memory CD45RA+ cells excluded. In germline, CDR1 is MDHEN, CDR2 SYDVKM. V gave up 2 bases and J gave up 4 bases, with 12 bases separating them. CDR3 length: 14 amino acids. The repertoire was sequenced with immunoSEQ multiplex PCR; TCRdb's copy has only in-frame clones and lacks some. Of around 2,000,000 clones listed, about 92% are singletons. This receptor was identified in a man younger than 35 in good health. Some clones in this sample may be carry-over from other donors' samples. This chain uses TRBV28 with TRBJ2-7; no clear D gene. The sequenced material came from naive CD8+ T cells from PBMCs. CDR3 nucleotides: TGTGCCAGCAGTTTAAATAATGGGGATTACGAGCAGTACTTC. Translating gives CASSLNNGDYEQYF.